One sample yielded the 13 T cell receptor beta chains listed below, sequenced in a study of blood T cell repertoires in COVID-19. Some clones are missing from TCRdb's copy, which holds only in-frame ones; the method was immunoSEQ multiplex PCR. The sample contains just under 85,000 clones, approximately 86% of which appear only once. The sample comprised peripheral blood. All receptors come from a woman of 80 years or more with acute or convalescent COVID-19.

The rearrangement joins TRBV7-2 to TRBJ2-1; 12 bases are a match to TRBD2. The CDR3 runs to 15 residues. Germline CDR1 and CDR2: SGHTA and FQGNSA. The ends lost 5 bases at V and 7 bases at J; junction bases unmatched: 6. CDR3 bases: TGTGCCAGCAGCCCTTCTAGCGGGAGGGGGAATGAGCAGTTCTTC. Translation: CASSPSSGRGNEQFF.

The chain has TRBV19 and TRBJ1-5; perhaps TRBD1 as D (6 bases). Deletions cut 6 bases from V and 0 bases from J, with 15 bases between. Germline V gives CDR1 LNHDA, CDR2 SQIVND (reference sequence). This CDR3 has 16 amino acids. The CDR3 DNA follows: TGTGCCAGTAGGACCGAACAGGGACATAGCAATCAGCCCCAGCATTTT. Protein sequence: CASRTEQGHSNQPQHF. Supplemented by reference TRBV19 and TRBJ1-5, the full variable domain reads DGGITQSPKYLFRKEGQNVTLSCEQNLNHDAMYWYRQDPGQGLRLIYYSQIVNDFQKGDIAEGYSVSREKKESFPLTVTSAQKNPTAFYLCASRTEQGHSNQPQHFGDGTRLSIL.

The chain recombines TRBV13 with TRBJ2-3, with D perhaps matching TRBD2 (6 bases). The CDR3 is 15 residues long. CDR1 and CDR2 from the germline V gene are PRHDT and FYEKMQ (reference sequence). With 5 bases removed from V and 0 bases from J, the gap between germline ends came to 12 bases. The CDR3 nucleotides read TGTGCCAGCAGCAAAGCCGCGGGGAGCACAGATACGCAGTATTTT. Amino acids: CASSKAAGSTDTQYF.

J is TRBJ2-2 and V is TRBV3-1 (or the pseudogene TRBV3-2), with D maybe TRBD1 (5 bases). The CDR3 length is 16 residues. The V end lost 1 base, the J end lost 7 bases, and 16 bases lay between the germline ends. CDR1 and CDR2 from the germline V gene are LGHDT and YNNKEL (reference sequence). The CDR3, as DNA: TGTGCCAGCAGCCAAGTAATCCGCAGGGCTGACGGGGAGCTGTTTTTT. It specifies CASSQVIRRADGELFF.

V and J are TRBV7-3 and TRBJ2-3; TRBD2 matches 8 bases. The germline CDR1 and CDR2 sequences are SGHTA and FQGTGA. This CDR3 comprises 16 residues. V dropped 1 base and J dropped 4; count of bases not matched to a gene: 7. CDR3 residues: CASSLRSGSRADTQYF. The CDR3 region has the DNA TGTGCCAGCAGCTTAAGGAGCGGGAGTCGGGCAGATACGCAGTATTTT.

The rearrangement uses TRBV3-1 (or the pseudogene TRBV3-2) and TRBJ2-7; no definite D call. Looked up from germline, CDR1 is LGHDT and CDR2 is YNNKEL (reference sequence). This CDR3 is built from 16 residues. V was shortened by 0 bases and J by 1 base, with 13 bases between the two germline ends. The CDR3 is CASSQDLGRVSYEQYF. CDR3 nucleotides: TGTGCCAGCAGCCAAGATCTAGGCAGAGTTTCCTACGAGCAGTACTTC.

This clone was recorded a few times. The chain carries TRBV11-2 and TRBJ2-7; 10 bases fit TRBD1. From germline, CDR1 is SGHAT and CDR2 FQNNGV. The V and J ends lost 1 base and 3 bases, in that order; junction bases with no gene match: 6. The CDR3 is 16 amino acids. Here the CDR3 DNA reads TGTGCCAGCAGCTTAGTGGGGACAGGGGCTGGCTACGAGCAGTACTTC. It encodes CASSLVGTGAGYEQYF.

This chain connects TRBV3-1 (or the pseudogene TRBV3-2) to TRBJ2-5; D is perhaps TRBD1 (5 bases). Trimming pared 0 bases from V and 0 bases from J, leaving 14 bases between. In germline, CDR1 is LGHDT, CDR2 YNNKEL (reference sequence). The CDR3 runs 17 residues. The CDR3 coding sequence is TGTGCCAGCAGCCAAGAGAGCGCGACAGCGTACCAAGAGACCCAGTACTTC. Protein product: CASSQESATAYQETQYF.

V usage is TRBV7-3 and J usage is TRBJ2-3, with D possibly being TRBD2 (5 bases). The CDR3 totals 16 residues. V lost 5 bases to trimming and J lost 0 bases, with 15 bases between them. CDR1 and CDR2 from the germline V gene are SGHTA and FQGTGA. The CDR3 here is CASSPSGATSTDTQYF. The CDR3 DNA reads TGTGCCAGCAGCCCCAGCGGAGCTACTAGCACAGATACGCAGTATTTT.

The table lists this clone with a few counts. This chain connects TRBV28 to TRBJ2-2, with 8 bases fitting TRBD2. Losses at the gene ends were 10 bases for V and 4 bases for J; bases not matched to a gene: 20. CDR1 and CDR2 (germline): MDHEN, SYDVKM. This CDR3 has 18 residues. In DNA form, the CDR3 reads TGTGCCACCCACCGACTAGATGGGACTAGTTTTTCCACCGGGGAGCTGTTTTTT. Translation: CATHRLDGTSFSTGELFF.

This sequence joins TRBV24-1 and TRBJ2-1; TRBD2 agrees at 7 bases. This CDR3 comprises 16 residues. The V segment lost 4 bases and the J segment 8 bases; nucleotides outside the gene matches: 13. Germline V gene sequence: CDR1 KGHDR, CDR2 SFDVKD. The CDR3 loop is CATSDRTSAGTDEQFF. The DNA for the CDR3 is TGTGCCACCAGTGACCGCACTAGCGCCGGTACGGATGAGCAGTTCTTC.

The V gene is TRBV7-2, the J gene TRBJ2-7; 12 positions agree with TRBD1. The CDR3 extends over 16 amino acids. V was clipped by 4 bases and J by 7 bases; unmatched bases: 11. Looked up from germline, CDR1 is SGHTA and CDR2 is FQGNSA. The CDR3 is CASSSTAGQGAVEQYF. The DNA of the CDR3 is TGTGCCAGCAGCTCCACCGCGGGACAGGGGGCGGTTGAGCAGTACTTC.

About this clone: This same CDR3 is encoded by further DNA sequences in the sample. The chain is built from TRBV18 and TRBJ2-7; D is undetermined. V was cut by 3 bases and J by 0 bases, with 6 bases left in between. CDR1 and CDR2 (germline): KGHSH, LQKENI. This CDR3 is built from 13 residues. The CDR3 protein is CASSPPSSYEQYF. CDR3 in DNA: TGTGCCAGCTCACCTCCGAGCTCCTACGAGCAGTACTTC.